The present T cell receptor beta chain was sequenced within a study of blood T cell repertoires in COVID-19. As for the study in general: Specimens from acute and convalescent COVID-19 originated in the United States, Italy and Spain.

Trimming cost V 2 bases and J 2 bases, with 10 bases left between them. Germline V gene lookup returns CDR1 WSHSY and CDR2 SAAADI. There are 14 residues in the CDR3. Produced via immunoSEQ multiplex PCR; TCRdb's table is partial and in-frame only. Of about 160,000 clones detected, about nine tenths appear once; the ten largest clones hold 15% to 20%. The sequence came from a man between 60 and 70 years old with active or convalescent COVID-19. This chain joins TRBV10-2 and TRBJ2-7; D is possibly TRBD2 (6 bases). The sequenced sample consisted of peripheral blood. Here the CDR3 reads CASSEAGPAYEQYF. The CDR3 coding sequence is TGCGCCAGCAGTGAGGCGGGACCAGCCTACGAGCAGTACTTC.